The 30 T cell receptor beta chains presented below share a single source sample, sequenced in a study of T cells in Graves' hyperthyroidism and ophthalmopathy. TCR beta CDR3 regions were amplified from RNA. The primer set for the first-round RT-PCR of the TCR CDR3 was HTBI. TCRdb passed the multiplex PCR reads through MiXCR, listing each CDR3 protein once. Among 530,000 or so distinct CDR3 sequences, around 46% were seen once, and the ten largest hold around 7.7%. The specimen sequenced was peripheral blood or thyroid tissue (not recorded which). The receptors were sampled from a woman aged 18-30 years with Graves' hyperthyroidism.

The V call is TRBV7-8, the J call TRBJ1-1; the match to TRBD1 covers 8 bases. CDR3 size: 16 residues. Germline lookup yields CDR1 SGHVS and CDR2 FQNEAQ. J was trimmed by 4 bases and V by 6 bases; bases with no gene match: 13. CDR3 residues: CASSYTTGEGGTEAFF. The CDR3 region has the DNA TGTGCCAGCAGTTACACGACAGGGGAGGGGGGCACTGAAGCTTTCTTT.

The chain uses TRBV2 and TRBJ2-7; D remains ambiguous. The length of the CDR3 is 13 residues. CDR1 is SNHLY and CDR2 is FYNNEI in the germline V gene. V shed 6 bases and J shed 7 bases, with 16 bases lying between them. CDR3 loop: CASRPTYTGEQYF. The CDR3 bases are TGTGCCAGCAGACCCACCTACACCGGGGAGCAGTACTTC.

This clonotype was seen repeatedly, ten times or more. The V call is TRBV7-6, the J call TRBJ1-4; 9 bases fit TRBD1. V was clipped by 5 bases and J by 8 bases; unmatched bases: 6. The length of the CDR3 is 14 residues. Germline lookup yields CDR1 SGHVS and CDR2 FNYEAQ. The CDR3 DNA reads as TGTGCCAGCAGCGAGGACAGGGGAAAGGAAAAACTGTTTTTT. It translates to CASSEDRGKEKLFF.

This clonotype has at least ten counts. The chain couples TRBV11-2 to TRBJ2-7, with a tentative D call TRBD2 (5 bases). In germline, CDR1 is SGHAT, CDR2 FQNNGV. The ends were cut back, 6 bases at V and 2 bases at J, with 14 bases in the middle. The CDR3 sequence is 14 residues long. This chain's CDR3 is CASRPGLGPYEQYF. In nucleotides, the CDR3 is TGTGCCAGCAGACCTGGACTCGGTCCCTACGAGCAGTACTTC.

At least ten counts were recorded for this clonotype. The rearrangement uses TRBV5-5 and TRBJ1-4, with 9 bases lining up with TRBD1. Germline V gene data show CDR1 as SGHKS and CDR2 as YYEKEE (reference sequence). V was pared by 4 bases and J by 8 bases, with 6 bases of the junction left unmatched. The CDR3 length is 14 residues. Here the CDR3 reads CASSPGQGKEKLFF. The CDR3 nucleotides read TGTGCCAGCAGCCCGGGACAGGGAAAGGAAAAACTGTTTTTT.

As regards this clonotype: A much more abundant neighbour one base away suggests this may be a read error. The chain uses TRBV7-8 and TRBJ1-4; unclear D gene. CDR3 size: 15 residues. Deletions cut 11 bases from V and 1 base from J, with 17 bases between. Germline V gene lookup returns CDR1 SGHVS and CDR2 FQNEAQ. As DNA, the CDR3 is TGTGCCGGCACCCAAACCAGGAAAACTAATGAAAAACTGTTTTTT. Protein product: CAGTQTRKTNEKLFF.

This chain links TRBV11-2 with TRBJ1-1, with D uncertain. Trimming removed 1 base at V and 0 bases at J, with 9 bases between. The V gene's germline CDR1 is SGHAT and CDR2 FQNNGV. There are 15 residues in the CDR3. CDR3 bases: TGTGCCAGCAGCTTAGGACTTCACATGAACACTGAAGCTTTCTTT. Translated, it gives CASSLGLHMNTEAFF. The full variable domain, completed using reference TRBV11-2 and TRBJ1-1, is EAGVAQSPRYKIIEKRQSVAFWCNPISGHATLYWYQQILGQGPKLLIQFQNNGVVDDSQLPKDRFSAERLKGVDSTLKIQPAKLEDSAVYLCASSLGLHMNTEAFFGQGTRLTVV.

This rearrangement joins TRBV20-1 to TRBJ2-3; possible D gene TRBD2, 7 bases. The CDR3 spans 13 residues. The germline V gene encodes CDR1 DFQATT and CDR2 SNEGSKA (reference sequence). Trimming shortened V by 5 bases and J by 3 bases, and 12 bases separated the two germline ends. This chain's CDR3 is CSAGGGPTDTQYF. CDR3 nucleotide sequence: TGCAGTGCTGGGGGGGGCCCAACAGATACGCAGTATTTT.

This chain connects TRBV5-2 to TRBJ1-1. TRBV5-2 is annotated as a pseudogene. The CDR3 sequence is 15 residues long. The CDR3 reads CASKVRTSGNNEAFF. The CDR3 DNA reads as TGTGCCAGCAAAGTCCGGACTAGCGGGAACAATGAAGCTTTCTTT.

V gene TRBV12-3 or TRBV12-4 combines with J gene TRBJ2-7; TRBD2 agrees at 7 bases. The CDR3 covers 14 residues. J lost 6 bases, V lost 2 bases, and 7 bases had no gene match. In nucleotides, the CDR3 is TGTGCCAGCAGTTTATCTCAAGCGGGGAGCGAGCAGTACTTC. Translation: CASSLSQAGSEQYF.

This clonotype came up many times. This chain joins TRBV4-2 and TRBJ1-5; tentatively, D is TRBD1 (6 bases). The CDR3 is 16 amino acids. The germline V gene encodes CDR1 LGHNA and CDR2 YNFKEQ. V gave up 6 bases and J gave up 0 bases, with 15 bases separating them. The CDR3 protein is CASRKGDWFSNQPQHF. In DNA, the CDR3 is TGTGCCAGCAGGAAGGGGGATTGGTTTAGCAATCAGCCCCAGCATTTT.

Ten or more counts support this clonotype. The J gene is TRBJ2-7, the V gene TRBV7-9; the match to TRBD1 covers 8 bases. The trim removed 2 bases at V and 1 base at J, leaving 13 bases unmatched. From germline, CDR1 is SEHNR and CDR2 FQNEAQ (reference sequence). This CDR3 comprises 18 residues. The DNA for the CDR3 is TGTGCCAGCAGCTTACGGCAGGGGGCGAAGTACAATTCCTACGAGCAGTACTTC. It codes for CASSLRQGAKYNSYEQYF.

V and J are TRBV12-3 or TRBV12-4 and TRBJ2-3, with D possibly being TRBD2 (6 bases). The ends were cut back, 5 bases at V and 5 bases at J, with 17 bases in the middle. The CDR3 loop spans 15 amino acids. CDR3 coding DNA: TGTGCCAGCAGTAAGCGGGCCTTTCAGCTAGATACGCAGTATTTT. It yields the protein CASSKRAFQLDTQYF.

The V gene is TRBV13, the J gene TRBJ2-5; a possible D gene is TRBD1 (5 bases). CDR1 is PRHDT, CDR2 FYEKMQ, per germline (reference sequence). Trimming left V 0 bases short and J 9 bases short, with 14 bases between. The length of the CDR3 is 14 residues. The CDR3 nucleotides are TGTGCCAGCAGCTTAGGCCAGGGAAGTCAGCCCCAGTACTTC. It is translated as CASSLGQGSQPQYF. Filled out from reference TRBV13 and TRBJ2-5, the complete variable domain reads AAGVIQSPRHLIKEKRETATLKCYPIPRHDTVYWYQQGPGQDPQFLISFYEKMQSDKGSIPDRFSAQQFSDYHSELNMSSLELGDSALYFCASSLGQGSQPQYFGPGTRLLVL.

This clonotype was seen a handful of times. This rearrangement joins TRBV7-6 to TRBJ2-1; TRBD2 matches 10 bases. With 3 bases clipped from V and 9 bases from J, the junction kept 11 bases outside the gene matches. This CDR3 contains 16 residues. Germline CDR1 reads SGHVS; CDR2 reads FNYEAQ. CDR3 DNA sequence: TGTGCCAGCAGCTTGCCTAGCGGGAGATCCCTCGGTGAGCAGTTCTTC. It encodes CASSLPSGRSLGEQFF.

Here the CDR3 reads CSAGYGAYEQYF. CDR3 coding DNA: TGCAGCGCAGGGTATGGAGCCTACGAGCAGTACTTC. This rearrangement joins TRBV29-1 to TRBJ2-7, with TRBD1 as a possible D gene (5 bases). Germline loops: CDR1 SQVTM, CDR2 ANQGSEA. Trimming removed 7 bases from V and 2 bases from J, with 12 bases in between. CDR3 length equals 12 residues.

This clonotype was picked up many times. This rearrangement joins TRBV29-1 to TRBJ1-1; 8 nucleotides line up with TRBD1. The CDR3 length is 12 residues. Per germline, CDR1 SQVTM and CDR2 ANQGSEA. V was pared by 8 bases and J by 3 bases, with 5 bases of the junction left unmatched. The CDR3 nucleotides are TGCAGCACAACAGGGGGTGACACTGAAGCTTTCTTT. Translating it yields CSTTGGDTEAFF.

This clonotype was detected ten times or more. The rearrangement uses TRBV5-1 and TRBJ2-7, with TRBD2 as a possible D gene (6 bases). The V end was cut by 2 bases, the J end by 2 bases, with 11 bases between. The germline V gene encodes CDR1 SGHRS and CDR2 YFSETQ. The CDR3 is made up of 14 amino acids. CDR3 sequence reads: CASSFRDFPYEQYF. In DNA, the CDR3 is TGCGCCAGCAGCTTCCGGGACTTTCCCTACGAGCAGTACTTC.

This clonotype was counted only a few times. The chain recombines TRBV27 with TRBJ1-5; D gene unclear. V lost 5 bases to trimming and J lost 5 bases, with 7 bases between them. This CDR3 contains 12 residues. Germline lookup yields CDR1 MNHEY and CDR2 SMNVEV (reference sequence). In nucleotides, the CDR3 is TGTGCCAGCAGTAATTCTCATCAGCCCCAGCATTTT. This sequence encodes CASSNSHQPQHF.

The CDR3 spells CASSSAAGDYGYTF. Here the CDR3 DNA reads TGTGCCAGCAGCTCGGCGGCCGGGGACTATGGCTACACCTTC. The chain is built from TRBV7-6 and TRBJ1-2; no reliable D call. This CDR3 is 14 amino acids long. Deletions cut 4 bases from V and 3 bases from J, with 12 bases between. CDR1 and CDR2 (germline): SGHVS, FNYEAQ. The variable domain in full, with the rest retrieved from reference TRBV7-6 and TRBJ1-2, is GAGVSQSPRYKVTKRGQDVALRCDPISGHVSLYWYRQALGQGPEFLTYFNYEAQQDKSGLPNDRFSAERPEGSISTLTIQRTEQRDSAMYRCASSSAAGDYGYTFGSGTRLTVV.

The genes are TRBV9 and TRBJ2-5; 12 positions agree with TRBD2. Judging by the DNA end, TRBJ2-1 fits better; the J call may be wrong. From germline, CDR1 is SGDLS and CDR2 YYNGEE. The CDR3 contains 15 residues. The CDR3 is CASSSTSGRWNEQFF. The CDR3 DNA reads TGTGCCAGCAGTTCTACTAGCGGGAGGTGGAATGAGCAGTTCTTC.

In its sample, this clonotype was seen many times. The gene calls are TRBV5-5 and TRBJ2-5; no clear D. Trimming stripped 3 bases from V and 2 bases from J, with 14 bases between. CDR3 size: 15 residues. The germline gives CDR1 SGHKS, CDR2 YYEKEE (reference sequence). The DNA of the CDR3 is TGTGCCAGCAGCTGGGTGAGGAATAATCAAGAGACCCAGTACTTC. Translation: CASSWVRNNQETQYF.

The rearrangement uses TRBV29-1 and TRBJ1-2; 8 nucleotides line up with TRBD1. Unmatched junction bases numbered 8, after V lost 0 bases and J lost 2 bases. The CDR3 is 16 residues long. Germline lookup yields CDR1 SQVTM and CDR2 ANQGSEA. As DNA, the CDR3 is TGCAGCGTTGAAGATCGGGGGACAGGACTCAACTATGGCTACACCTTC. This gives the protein CSVEDRGTGLNYGYTF. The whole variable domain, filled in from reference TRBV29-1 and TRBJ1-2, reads SAVISQKPSRDICQRGTSLTIQCQVDSQVTMMFWYRQQPGQSLTLIATANQGSEATYESGFVIDKFPISRPNLTFSTLTVSNMSPEDSSIYLCSVEDRGTGLNYGYTFGSGTRLTVV.

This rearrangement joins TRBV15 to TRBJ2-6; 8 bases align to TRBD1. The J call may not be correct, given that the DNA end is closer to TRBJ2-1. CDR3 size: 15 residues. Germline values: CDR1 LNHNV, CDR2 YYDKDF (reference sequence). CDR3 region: CATSRDRGPYNEQFF. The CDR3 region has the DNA TGTGCCACCAGCAGAGACAGGGGGCCCTACAATGAGCAGTTCTTC.

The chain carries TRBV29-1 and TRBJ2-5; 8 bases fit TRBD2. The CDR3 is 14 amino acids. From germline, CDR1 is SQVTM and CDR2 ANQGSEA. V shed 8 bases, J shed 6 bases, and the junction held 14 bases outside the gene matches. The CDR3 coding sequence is TGCAGCAGCCATGGAGCGGGAGATGTAAAGACCCAGTACTTC. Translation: CSSHGAGDVKTQYF.

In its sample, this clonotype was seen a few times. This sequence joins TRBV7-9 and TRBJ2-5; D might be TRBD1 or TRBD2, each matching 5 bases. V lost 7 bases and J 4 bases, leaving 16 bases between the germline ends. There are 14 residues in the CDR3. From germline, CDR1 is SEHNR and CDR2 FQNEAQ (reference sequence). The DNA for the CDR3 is TGTGCCAGCACCAATATTAATGGGGGAGAGACCCAGTACTTC. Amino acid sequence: CASTNINGGETQYF.

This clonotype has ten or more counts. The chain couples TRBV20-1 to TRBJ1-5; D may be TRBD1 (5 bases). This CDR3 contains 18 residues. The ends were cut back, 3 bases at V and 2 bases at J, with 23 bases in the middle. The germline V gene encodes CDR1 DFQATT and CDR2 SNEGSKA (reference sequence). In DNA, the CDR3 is TGCAGTGCTAGTAGTTTAGGCAGGGTGTCCGGGGGCAATCAGCCCCAGCATTTT. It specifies CSASSLGRVSGGNQPQHF.

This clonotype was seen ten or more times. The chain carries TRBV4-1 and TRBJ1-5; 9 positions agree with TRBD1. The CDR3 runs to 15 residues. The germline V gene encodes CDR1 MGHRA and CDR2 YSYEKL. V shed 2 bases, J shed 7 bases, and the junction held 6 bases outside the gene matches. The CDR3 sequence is CASSQNRGQGQPQHF. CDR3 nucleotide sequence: TGCGCCAGCAGCCAAAACAGGGGGCAGGGGCAGCCCCAGCATTTT.

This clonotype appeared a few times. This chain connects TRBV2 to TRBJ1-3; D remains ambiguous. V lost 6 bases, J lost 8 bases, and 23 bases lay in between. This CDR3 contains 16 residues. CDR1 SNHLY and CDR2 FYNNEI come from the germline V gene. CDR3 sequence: CASRLLESQGGYTIYF. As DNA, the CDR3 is TGTGCCAGCAGGTTATTGGAAAGCCAAGGAGGCTACACCATATATTTT.

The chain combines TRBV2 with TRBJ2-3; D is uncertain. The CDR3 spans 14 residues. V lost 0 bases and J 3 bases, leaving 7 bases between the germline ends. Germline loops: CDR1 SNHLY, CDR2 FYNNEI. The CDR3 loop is CASSEALGTDTQYF. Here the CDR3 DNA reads TGTGCCAGCAGTGAAGCGCTGGGGACAGATACGCAGTATTTT. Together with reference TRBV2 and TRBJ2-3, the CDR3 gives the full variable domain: EPEVTQTPSHQVTQMGQEVILRCVPISNHLYFYWYRQILGQKVEFLVSFYNNEISEKSEIFDDQFSVERPDGSNFTLKIRSTKLEDSAMYFCASSEALGTDTQYFGPGTRLTVL.